Listed below are T cell receptor beta chains from one sample, sequenced in a study of spatial heterogeneity in lung cancer. Each CDR3 protein gets one entry after TCRdb re-called the 5' RACE reads with MiXCR. The profile covers fewer than 15,000 distinct CDR3 sequences, with about 4% appearing a single time and around 8% taken by the ten largest. Material: lung tumor tissue, obtained at surgery. These receptors were taken from a male donor with early-stage non-small cell lung cancer. Both conserved end residues are part of each CDR3. Fields, in order: V gene, clone size, D gene, J gene, CDR3 DNA, CDR3 protein. D genes are given only for firm matches. The size of a clone is reported for some rows only, either as once, few or many, or as a class for expanded clones.

V gene: TRBV27; clone size: medium-sized; D gene: TRBD1; J gene: TRBJ1-4; CDR3 DNA: TGTGCCAGCAGTTCACCGGGACAGGGGAATGAAAAACTGTTTTTT; CDR3 protein: CASSSPGQGNEKLFF
V gene: TRBV5-4; clone size: many; D gene: -; J gene: TRBJ2-3; CDR3 DNA: TGTGCCAGCAGCTTTCGGGGGACTCGCCCTAGCACAGATACGCAGTATTTT; CDR3 protein: CASSFRGTRPSTDTQYF
V gene: TRBV7-8; clone size: few; D gene: -; J gene: TRBJ1-2; CDR3 DNA: TGTGCCAGCAGCTTACCTCCTAACTATGGCTACACCTTC; CDR3 protein: CASSLPPNYGYTF
V gene: TRBV20-1; clone size: many; D gene: -; J gene: TRBJ2-7; CDR3 DNA: TGCAGTGCGCGATTAGGGGCTGAGCAGTACTTC; CDR3 protein: CSARLGAEQYF
V gene: TRBV10-3; clone size: many; D gene: TRBD1; J gene: TRBJ1-2; CDR3 DNA: TGTGCCATCAGTGAGTCACCGGGACAGGGGAGCTATGGCTACACCTTC; CDR3 protein: CAISESPGQGSYGYTF
V gene: TRBV6-5; clone size: many; D gene: -; J gene: TRBJ1-6; CDR3 DNA: TGTGCCAGCAGTTACTCCCCTGATTCACCCCTCCACTTT; CDR3 protein: CASSYSPDSPLHF
V gene: TRBV4-2; clone size: many; D gene: -; J gene: TRBJ2-1; CDR3 DNA: TGTGCCAGCAGCCAAGACGGGCAGCCCGTCTCCTACAATGAGCAGTTCTTC; CDR3 protein: CASSQDGQPVSYNEQFF
V gene: TRBV20-1; clone size: -; D gene: -; J gene: TRBJ2-5; CDR3 DNA: TGCAGTGCCCCCTTTGGAGGGGGCGCGAGGGTAGAGACCCAGTACTTC; CDR3 protein: CSAPFGGGARVETQYF
V gene: TRBV5-5; clone size: medium-sized; D gene: -; J gene: TRBJ1-1; CDR3 DNA: TGTGCCAGCAGCCTTAGGACGAACACTGAAGCTTTCTTT; CDR3 protein: CASSLRTNTEAFF
V gene: TRBV6-5; clone size: few; D gene: -; J gene: TRBJ1-2; CDR3 DNA: TGTGCCAGCAGTTACTTTGCCGAAAAAGGGTGTTATGGCTACACCTTC; CDR3 protein: CASSYFAEKGCYGYTF
V gene: TRBV3-1; clone size: -; D gene: TRBD1; J gene: TRBJ2-7; CDR3 DNA: TGTGCCAGCAGCCGCGTCGGGACAGGCGGCTACGAGCAGTACTTC; CDR3 protein: CASSRVGTGGYEQYF
V gene: TRBV7-2; clone size: many; D gene: TRBD2; J gene: TRBJ2-5; CDR3 DNA: TGTGCCAGCAGCCCGGGACTAGTAAGGGAGACCCAGTACTTC; CDR3 protein: CASSPGLVRETQYF
V gene: TRBV18; clone size: many; D gene: -; J gene: TRBJ1-5; CDR3 DNA: TGTGCCAGCTCACCCACGAGCAATCAGCCCCAGCATTTT; CDR3 protein: CASSPTSNQPQHF
V gene: TRBV29-1; clone size: many; D gene: -; J gene: TRBJ1-1; CDR3 DNA: TGCAGCGTTGAAATAGGGGGTGGGAACACTGAAGCTTTCTTT; CDR3 protein: CSVEIGGGNTEAFF
V gene: TRBV27; clone size: many; D gene: TRBD2; J gene: TRBJ2-7; CDR3 DNA: TGTGCCTCGCGGGGGTTTAGCTCCTACGAGCAGTACTTC; CDR3 protein: CASRGFSSYEQYF
V gene: TRBV7-6; clone size: many; D gene: -; J gene: TRBJ2-2; CDR3 DNA: TGTGCCAGCAGCCCCCGGGACCGCCCCGGGGAGCTGTTTTTT; CDR3 protein: CASSPRDRPGELFF
V gene: TRBV24-1; clone size: -; D gene: -; J gene: TRBJ1-1; CDR3 DNA: TGTGCCACCAGTGGACAGCACACTGAAGCTTTCTTT; CDR3 protein: CATSGQHTEAFF
V gene: TRBV7-8; clone size: few; D gene: -; J gene: TRBJ2-7; CDR3 DNA: TGTGCCAGCAGCTTCGGGGGCCGCCGCGAGCAGTACTTC; CDR3 protein: CASSFGGRREQYF
V gene: TRBV2; clone size: many; D gene: TRBD2; J gene: TRBJ2-1; CDR3 DNA: TGTGCCAGCAGTTTATTAGCGGGGGGAAATGAGCAGTTCTTC; CDR3 protein: CASSLLAGGNEQFF
V gene: TRBV18; clone size: -; D gene: TRBD2; J gene: TRBJ2-1; CDR3 DNA: TGTGCCAGCTCACCATATAGACTAGCGGGGGGTGAGCAGTTCTTC; CDR3 protein: CASSPYRLAGGEQFF
V gene: TRBV5-5; clone size: many; D gene: -; J gene: TRBJ1-1; CDR3 DNA: TGTGCCAGCAGCCTCCAGACTACAGGGAACACTGAAGCTTTCTTT; CDR3 protein: CASSLQTTGNTEAFF
V gene: TRBV7-1; clone size: many; D gene: TRBD1; J gene: TRBJ1-3; CDR3 DNA: TGTGCCAGCAGCTCAAGGGACAGGGTCGGAAACACCATATATTTT; CDR3 protein: CASSSRDRVGNTIYF
V gene: TRBV2; clone size: many; D gene: -; J gene: TRBJ2-1; CDR3 DNA: TGTGCCAGCAGGGTCCAATCCGGGACGCTTAGCTACAATGAGCAGTTCTTC; CDR3 protein: CASRVQSGTLSYNEQFF
V gene: TRBV20-1; clone size: many; D gene: TRBD2; J gene: TRBJ2-3; CDR3 DNA: TGCAGTGCTAGATGGGAGGGGTCCACAGATACGCAGTATTTT; CDR3 protein: CSARWEGSTDTQYF